This entry lists 29 T cell receptor beta chains sequenced from one sample in a study of T cell changes during pregnancy in multiple sclerosis. Data came from immunoSEQ multiplex PCR; TCRdb stores just in-frame clones and leaves some out. This sample has 30,000 to 35,000 clones; approximately 90% occur once, and the top ten carry 5% to 7.5%. This material consisted of CD8+ T cells from peripheral blood mononuclear cells, taken in the second trimester of pregnancy. Receptor source: a female donor with multiple sclerosis, enrolled in a pregnancy study.

The genes are TRBV12-2 and TRBJ2-5; the D call in the table, TRBD2, was not verified against the DNA. TRBV12-2 is recorded as a pseudogene. The CDR3 runs 17 residues. The DNA for the CDR3 is TGTGCAAGTCGCTTAGTTCTGGGGCGGGAGGCCCAAGAGACCCAGTACTTC. Its protein product is CASRLVLGREAQETQYF.

This clone was seen repeatedly, ten times or more. The gene calls are TRBV27 and TRBJ2-1, with TRBD2 matching over 7 bases. The CDR3 extends over 15 amino acids. Trimming cost V 2 bases and J 3 bases; bases outside gene matches: 4. From germline, CDR1 is MNHEY and CDR2 SMNVEV (reference sequence). CDR3 in amino acids: CASSLEAGFYNEQFF. The CDR3 DNA reads as TGTGCCAGCAGTTTAGAAGCGGGATTCTACAATGAGCAGTTCTTC.

The CDR3 sequence: CASSLGGAGLTYQETQYF. The DNA of the CDR3 is TGTGCCAGCAGCTTAGGAGGGGCGGGACTCACGTACCAAGAGACCCAGTACTTC. V usage is TRBV7-6 and J usage is TRBJ2-5; D perhaps matches TRBD2 (6 bases). This CDR3 contains 18 residues. CDR1 and CDR2 from the germline V gene are SGHVS and FNYEAQ. Trimming cost V 1 base and J 0 bases, with 18 bases left between them. The full variable domain, with the rest looked up from reference TRBV7-6 and TRBJ2-5, is GAGVSQSPRYKVTKRGQDVALRCDPISGHVSLYWYRQALGQGPEFLTYFNYEAQQDKSGLPNDRFSAERPEGSISTLTIQRTEQRDSAMYRCASSLGGAGLTYQETQYFGPGTRLLVL.

The chain uses TRBV19 and TRBJ2-4, with D unclear. The germline V and J ends were trimmed by 4 bases and 1 base, with 17 bases remaining between them. CDR3 size: 17 residues. CDR1 and CDR2 (germline): LNHDA, SQIVND (reference sequence). CDR3 DNA: TGTGCCAGTAGTACCTACGAATCAAACTGGGCCAAAAACATTCAGTACTTC. This gives the protein CASSTYESNWAKNIQYF.

This chain links TRBV6-6 with TRBJ2-1; 8 bases agree with TRBD1. Unmatched junction bases numbered 5, after V lost 3 bases and J lost 4 bases. This CDR3 contains 15 residues. The germline gives CDR1 MNHNY, CDR2 SVGAGI (reference sequence). The CDR3 DNA reads TGTGCCAGCAGTTATTCCAGGGGGCCTTACAATGAGCAGTTCTTC. Its protein is CASSYSRGPYNEQFF.

V and J are TRBV28 and TRBJ2-2, with 10 bases lining up with TRBD1. Germline CDR1 and CDR2: MDHEN and SYDVKM. The CDR3 runs 17 residues. The junction had 8 bases not matched to a gene; V was cut back by 7 bases and J by 0 bases. CDR3 loop: CASTMTGQGANTGELFF. As DNA, the CDR3 is TGTGCCAGCACCATGACCGGACAGGGGGCGAACACCGGGGAGCTGTTTTTT.

This rearrangement joins TRBV19 to TRBJ2-7; no clear D gene. V lost 0 bases, J lost 6 bases, and 12 bases lay in between. Germline V gene lookup returns CDR1 LNHDA and CDR2 SQIVND (reference sequence). The CDR3 extends over 14 amino acids. The CDR3 protein is CASSIDQLSFEQYF. The CDR3 nucleotides read TGTGCCAGTAGTATAGACCAACTAAGCTTCGAGCAGTACTTC.

V is TRBV6-1 and J is TRBJ2-5; tentative D call: TRBD2 (5 bases). This CDR3 is built from 13 residues. CDR1 MNHNS and CDR2 SASEGT come from the germline V gene. Trimming took off 2 bases at V and 7 bases at J, with 11 bases between the two ends. DNA of the CDR3: TGTGCCAGCAGTGAAAGCGGACGATGGACCCAGTACTTC. This codes for CASSESGRWTQYF.

This clone was seen a few times. The chain links TRBV7-3 to TRBJ1-1, with D perhaps matching TRBD1 (6 bases). The CDR3 extends over 15 amino acids. CDR1 is SGHTA, CDR2 FQGTGA, per germline. Deletions cut 6 bases from V and 3 bases from J, with 17 bases between. The CDR3 DNA follows: TGTGCCAGCAGTCCCGGGGGGGGCGGAGACACTGAAGCTTTCTTT. This translates into CASSPGGGGDTEAFF.

This rearrangement joins TRBV7-9 to TRBJ2-7; D unresolved. The V gene's germline CDR1 is SEHNR and CDR2 FQNEAQ (reference sequence). This CDR3 has 14 residues. Trimming pared 5 bases from V and 7 bases from J, leaving 18 bases between. The DNA of the CDR3 is TGTGCCAGCAGCCTCCCCGGAGCCATATGGGAGCAGTACTTC. Translation: CASSLPGAIWEQYF.

This chain uses TRBV25-1 with TRBJ1-1; D possibly corresponds to TRBD1 (5 bases). Germline lookup yields CDR1 MGHDK and CDR2 SYGVNS. Trimming removed 3 bases from V and 5 bases from J, with 10 bases in between. CDR3 size: 13 residues. The CDR3 DNA reads as TGTGCCAGCAGTGAGGGGCGGCGGACTGAAGCTTTCTTT. It encodes CASSEGRRTEAFF.

This clone came up once. The genes are TRBV7-9 and TRBJ2-5; 7 bases align to TRBD2. V gave up 4 bases and J gave up 5 bases; unmatched junction bases: 1. The germline V gene encodes CDR1 SEHNR and CDR2 FQNEAQ (reference sequence). The CDR3 consists of 12 residues. CDR3 loop: CASSSLAETQYF. CDR3 in DNA: TGTGCCAGCAGCTCACTAGCGGAGACCCAGTACTTC.

This clone was recorded only once. The CDR3 loop is CASSLGIGEKLFF. Here the CDR3 DNA reads TGTGCCAGCAGCTTAGGGATTGGCGAAAAACTGTTTTTT. The rearrangement joins TRBV13 to TRBJ1-4; no clear D gene. Trimming took 0 bases from V and 8 from J, leaving 7 bases between them. Germline assignment: CDR1 PRHDT and CDR2 FYEKMQ (reference sequence). The length of the CDR3 is 13 residues. The whole variable domain, remainder taken from reference TRBV13 and TRBJ1-4, is AAGVIQSPRHLIKEKRETATLKCYPIPRHDTVYWYQQGPGQDPQFLISFYEKMQSDKGSIPDRFSAQQFSDYHSELNMSSLELGDSALYFCASSLGIGEKLFFGSGTQLSVL.

The V call is TRBV19, the J call TRBJ2-3, with TRBD1 matching 10 bases. The CDR3 spans 16 residues. The germline CDR1 and CDR2 sequences are LNHDA and SQIVND (reference sequence). Germline trimming cut 4 bases from V and 3 bases from J; bases unmatched to any gene: 7. The CDR3 loop is CASSSFGTGDTDTQYF. CDR3 DNA: TGTGCCAGTAGTAGCTTCGGGACAGGGGATACAGATACGCAGTATTTT.

In its sample, this clone was seen once. The rearrangement joins TRBV7-9 to TRBJ2-7; D is perhaps TRBD2 (5 bases). This CDR3 comprises 14 residues. Deletions cut 0 bases from V and 7 bases from J, with 13 bases between. CDR1 and CDR2 (germline): SEHNR, FQNEAQ (reference sequence). CDR3 protein: CASSLALRPGEQYF. The DNA for the CDR3 is TGTGCCAGCAGCTTAGCGCTGAGGCCGGGGGAGCAGTACTTC.

The chain has TRBV7-2 and TRBJ2-3; 9 nucleotides line up with TRBD2. Germline values: CDR1 SGHTA, CDR2 FQGNSA. The CDR3 loop spans 17 amino acids. The junction had 9 bases not matched to a gene; V was cut back by 5 bases and J by 0 bases. CDR3 sequence: CASSLGRLAESTDTQYF. In DNA, the CDR3 is TGTGCCAGCAGCCTGGGCAGACTAGCGGAGAGCACAGATACGCAGTATTTT.

The chain recombines TRBV19 with TRBJ2-3; no definite D call. The CDR3 has 13 residues. V lost 1 base, J lost 6 bases, and 8 bases lay in between. Germline V gene lookup returns CDR1 LNHDA and CDR2 SQIVND (reference sequence). The CDR3 region is CASSIVPFDTQYF. For the CDR3, the DNA is TGTGCCAGTAGTATAGTTCCCTTCGATACGCAGTATTTT. Combining the CDR3 with reference TRBV19 and TRBJ2-3 gives the whole variable domain DGGITQSPKYLFRKEGQNVTLSCEQNLNHDAMYWYRQDPGQGLRLIYYSQIVNDFQKGDIAEGYSVSREKKESFPLTVTSAQKNPTAFYLCASSIVPFDTQYFGPGTRLTVL.

A single count supports this clone. The chain joins TRBV19 to TRBJ1-2; no clear D gene. CDR3 length: 14 amino acids. In germline, CDR1 is LNHDA, CDR2 SQIVND (reference sequence). V was pared by 6 bases and J by 1 base, with 12 bases between. This chain's CDR3 is CASSPFSFNYGYTF. In nucleotides, the CDR3 is TGTGCCAGTAGCCCCTTTAGCTTTAACTATGGCTACACCTTC.

The CDR3 DNA reads TGTGCCATCAGTGATCGAAGCAGGGGCTCGGGAACTGAAGCTTTCTTT. It specifies CAISDRSRGSGTEAFF. The chain carries TRBV10-3 and TRBJ1-1; perhaps TRBD1 as D (6 bases). The CDR3 spans 16 residues. Trimming removed 3 bases at V and 5 bases at J, with 19 bases between. Germline lookup yields CDR1 ENHRY and CDR2 SYGVKD.

The chain has TRBV5-4 and TRBJ2-2; D is perhaps TRBD1 (6 bases). CDR3 length: 15 amino acids. Germline lookup yields CDR1 SGHNT and CDR2 YYREEE (reference sequence). V lost 10 bases, J lost 2 bases, and 18 bases lay in between. The CDR3 reads CAGQSRGANTGELFF. The CDR3 DNA sequence: TGTGCCGGTCAGAGCAGGGGTGCTAACACCGGGGAGCTGTTTTTT.

This clone was counted between two and nine times. This chain uses TRBV14 with TRBJ1-1, with D hard to call. Germline V lookup: CDR1 SGHDN, CDR2 FVKESK. Between the trimmed V and J ends, which lost 5 bases and 5 bases, there was a span of 9 bases. This CDR3 has 12 amino acids. In DNA form, the CDR3 reads TGTGCCAGCAGCTCCGGTTGGACTGAAGCTTTCTTT. This translates into CASSSGWTEAFF.

The CDR3 protein is CASSSPALAGTSYNEQFF. DNA for the CDR3: TGTGCCAGCAGCTCCCCGGCCCTAGCGGGGACCTCCTACAATGAGCAGTTCTTC. The chain has TRBV9 and TRBJ2-1; 9 nucleotides agree with TRBD2. V lost 4 bases to trimming and J lost 0 bases; unmatched junction nucleotides: 11. Germline assignment: CDR1 SGDLS and CDR2 YYNGEE. The CDR3 sequence is 18 residues long.

The chain couples TRBV2 to TRBJ2-7, with a tentative D call TRBD2 (6 bases). The germline V gene has CDR1 SNHLY and CDR2 FYNNEI. V gave up 3 bases and J gave up 5 bases, with 8 bases separating them. The CDR3 length is 12 residues. The CDR3 here is CASSDSGDEQYF. CDR3 nucleotides: TGTGCCAGCAGTGACTCGGGGGACGAGCAGTACTTC. Based on the CDR3 plus reference TRBV2 and TRBJ2-7, the full variable domain is EPEVTQTPSHQVTQMGQEVILRCVPISNHLYFYWYRQILGQKVEFLVSFYNNEISEKSEIFDDQFSVERPDGSNFTLKIRSTKLEDSAMYFCASSDSGDEQYFGPGTRLTVT.

This chain links TRBV14 with TRBJ2-1; 11 bases match TRBD2. CDR3 length equals 12 residues. V gave up 6 bases and J gave up 15 bases; unmatched junction bases: 7. CDR1 is SGHDN and CDR2 is FVKESK in the germline V gene. The CDR3 DNA follows: TGTGCCAGCAGTCTTAGCGGGAGGGATCCGTTCTTC. Translated: CASSLSGRDPFF.

CDR3 sequence: CAWSLAVEAYTDTQYF. The CDR3 DNA reads as TGTGCCTGGAGCCTAGCGGTGGAGGCCTACACAGATACGCAGTATTTT. This chain uses TRBV30 with TRBJ2-3; 7 nucleotides match TRBD2. V dropped 3 bases and J dropped 2; count of bases not matched to a gene: 11. This CDR3 spans 16 amino acids. Germline V lookup: CDR1 GTSNPN, CDR2 SVGIG (reference sequence). Using reference TRBV30 and TRBJ2-3 for the parts outside the CDR3, the full variable domain is SQTIHQWPATLVQPVGSPLSLECTVEGTSNPNLYWYRQAAGRGLQLLFYSVGIGQISSEVPQNLSASRPQDRQFILSSKKLLLSDSGFYLCAWSLAVEAYTDTQYFGPGTRLTVL.

This clone was counted a single time. The rearrangement uses TRBV30 and TRBJ2-1, with 8 bases aligning to TRBD2. Losses at the gene ends were 0 bases for V and 4 bases for J; bases not matched to a gene: 5. The CDR3 contains 15 residues. Germline CDR1 GTSNPN, CDR2 SVGIG (reference sequence). The CDR3 DNA sequence: TGTGCCTGGAGTGTACTAGCGGCTGATTACAATGAGCAGTTCTTC. This codes for CAWSVLAADYNEQFF. Looking up the rest from reference TRBV30 and TRBJ2-1 gives the full variable domain: SQTIHQWPATLVQPVGSPLSLECTVEGTSNPNLYWYRQAAGRGLQLLFYSVGIGQISSEVPQNLSASRPQDRQFILSSKKLLLSDSGFYLCAWSVLAADYNEQFFGPGTRLTVL.

This clone has only a few counts. The CDR3 nucleotides read TGCGCCAGCAGCTTTAACGGGAGGGCCGGGGATGAGCAGTTCTTC. As protein: CASSFNGRAGDEQFF. The chain carries TRBV5-1 and TRBJ2-1, with 8 bases aligning to TRBD2. Trimming took 2 bases from V and 8 from J; bases not matched to a gene: 9. Germline lookup yields CDR1 SGHRS and CDR2 YFSETQ. This CDR3 has 15 residues.

The rearrangement uses TRBV7-9 and TRBJ2-5; TRBD2 agrees at 11 bases. V lost 5 bases, J lost 2 bases, and 10 bases stayed unmatched. Germline CDR1 is SEHNR and CDR2 is FQNEAQ (reference sequence). CDR3 size: 17 residues. The CDR3 nucleotides are TGTGCCAGCAGCCAAAGACCTAGCGGGAGGTCTCAAGAGACCCAGTACTTC. Translated: CASSQRPSGRSQETQYF.

V is TRBV5-4 and J is TRBJ1-1; 7 bases fit TRBD1. The CDR3 runs to 17 residues. The junction had 16 bases not matched to a gene; V was cut back by 4 bases and J by 4 bases. Germline assignment: CDR1 SGHNT and CDR2 YYREEE (reference sequence). Here the CDR3 DNA reads TGTGCCAGCAGCCCCCTCCCAGACAGGGTAGAGATCACTGAAGCTTTCTTT. It codes for CASSPLPDRVEITEAFF. Full variable domain (rest looked up from reference TRBV5-4 and TRBJ1-1): ETGVTQSPTHLIKTRGQQVTLRCSSQSGHNTVSWYQQALGQGPQFIFQYYREEENGRGNFPPRFSGLQFPNYSSELNVNALELDDSALYLCASSPLPDRVEITEAFFGQGTRLTVV.